This T cell receptor (beta chain) was identified during a study of T cell repertoires in cytomegalovirus infection. Study results and caveats: Across the ex vivo response, the dominant clonotypes were HLA-C-restricted CMV-specific TCR beta clonotypes.

In TCRdb, the reads were re-called with MiXCR into one record per CDR3 protein. The sample has more than 400,000 distinct CDR3 sequences; 26% are singletons. This clonotype was observed once. The antigen is undetermined. J lost 8 bases, V lost 6 bases, and 3 bases had no gene match. Per the germline V gene, CDR1 is MDHEN and CDR2 is SYDVKM. This CDR3 contains 12 residues. This sequence was found in a human donor in good health (CMV status not recorded). Some clones in this sample may be carry-over from other donors' samples. Material for sequencing was PBMCs. The rearrangement links TRBV28 to TRBJ2-1; TRBD2 matches 8 bases. The CDR3 DNA reads as TGTGCCAGCAGAGGGACTAGACATGAGCAGTTCTTC. Translated, it gives CASRGTRHEQFF. Full variable domain (rest looked up from reference TRBV28 and TRBJ2-1): DVKVTQSSRYLVKRTGEKVFLECVQDMDHENMFWYRQDPGLGLRLIYFSYDVKMKEKGDIPEGYSVSREKKERFSLILESASTNQTSMYLCASRGTRHEQFFGPGTRLTVL.